The next 32 T cell receptor beta chains were all read from a single sample in a study of blood T cell repertoires in COVID-19. Method: immunoSEQ multiplex PCR; TCRdb's copy keeps in-frame clones and lacks some. The sample has around 250,000 clones; about four fifths are singletons. The sequenced sample consisted of peripheral blood. All receptors derive from a young woman with acute or convalescent COVID-19.

V usage is TRBV5-1 and J usage is TRBJ2-5, with 7 nucleotides matching TRBD2. Germline CDR1 SGHRS, CDR2 YFSETQ. This CDR3 region has 16 residues. V was clipped by 0 bases and J by 4 bases; unmatched bases: 9. CDR3 loop: CASSLEAGRTGETQYF. As DNA, the CDR3 is TGCGCCAGCAGCTTGGAAGCGGGGCGGACGGGAGAGACCCAGTACTTC.

This clone occurred a few times. The V call is TRBV7-2, the J call TRBJ1-3; D unresolved. Germline CDR1 SGHTA, CDR2 FQGNSA. The CDR3 consists of 15 residues. V lost 1 base, J lost 4 bases, and 11 bases lay in between. In DNA, the CDR3 is TGTGCCAGCAGCTTAGTTGTGGGCGCGGGAAACACCATATATTTT. It translates to CASSLVVGAGNTIYF.

The rearrangement uses TRBV9 and TRBJ2-2; TRBD1 matches 8 bases. Germline loops: CDR1 SGDLS, CDR2 YYNGEE. Trimming at V came to 8 bases and at J to 1 base, leaving 1 base not matched to a gene. This CDR3 has 13 residues. CDR3 sequence (DNA): TGTGCCAGTGGACAGGGGAACACCGGGGAGCTGTTTTTT. Encoded protein: CASGQGNTGELFF.

The gene calls are TRBV29-1 and TRBJ1-1; D unclear. The CDR3 consists of 10 residues. From germline, CDR1 is SQVTM and CDR2 ANQGSEA. V lost 3 bases, J lost 5 bases, and 4 bases lay in between. The CDR3 reads CSVDYTEAFF. DNA of the CDR3: TGCAGCGTTGATTATACTGAAGCTTTCTTT.

The chain employs TRBV25-1 and TRBJ2-2, with 8 nucleotides matching TRBD2. Germline CDR1 MGHDK, CDR2 SYGVNS. V was pared by 7 bases and J by 3 bases, with 7 bases of the junction left unmatched. This CDR3 region has 15 residues. The CDR3 sequence is CASTPGLGDTGELFF. Here the CDR3 DNA reads TGTGCCAGCACCCCGGGACTAGGGGACACCGGGGAGCTGTTTTTT.

The chain joins TRBV11-2 to TRBJ2-2; tentative D call: TRBD2 (6 bases). The CDR3 consists of 15 residues. V lost 5 bases, J lost 1 base, and 11 bases lay in between. From germline, CDR1 is SGHAT and CDR2 FQNNGV. CDR3 nucleotides: TGTGCCAGCAGCCTGACTAGGATGAACACCGGGGAGCTGTTTTTT. This sequence encodes CASSLTRMNTGELFF.

The rearrangement uses TRBV7-8 and TRBJ1-2; maybe TRBD1 (5 bases). The CDR3 is 14 amino acids. V was cut by 1 base and J by 9 bases, with 15 bases left in between. Per the germline V gene, CDR1 is SGHVS and CDR2 is FQNEAQ. CDR3 sequence: CASSLGGTAQSYTF. The DNA of the CDR3 is TGTGCCAGCAGCTTAGGGGGCACGGCGCAGAGCTACACCTTC.

This chain connects TRBV19 to TRBJ1-6; TRBD1 matches 7 bases. Germline V gives CDR1 LNHDA, CDR2 SQIVND (reference sequence). Unmatched junction bases numbered 6, after V lost 5 bases and J lost 5 bases. The CDR3 covers 15 residues. CDR3 protein: CASSQDRVDNSPLHF. In nucleotides, the CDR3 is TGTGCCAGTAGTCAAGACAGGGTGGATAATTCACCCCTCCACTTT.

The chain carries TRBV5-1 and TRBJ2-7; 8 bases line up with TRBD1. This CDR3 spans 14 amino acids. Germline lookup yields CDR1 SGHRS and CDR2 YFSETQ. Trimming removed 6 bases from V and 6 bases from J; junction bases left unmatched: 11. CDR3: CASTADRASTEQYF. The CDR3 nucleotides are TGCGCCAGCACCGCGGACAGGGCGAGTACCGAGCAGTACTTC. Full variable domain (rest looked up from reference TRBV5-1 and TRBJ2-7): KAGVTQTPRYLIKTRGQQVTLSCSPISGHRSVSWYQQTPGQGLQFLFEYFSETQRNKGNFPGRFSGRQFSNSRSEMNVSTLELGDSALYLCASTADRASTEQYFGPGTRLTVT.

This clone was seen only once. This rearrangement joins TRBV6-6 to TRBJ1-5; D ambiguous. CDR3 length: 15 residues. V lost 6 bases and J 1 base, leaving 13 bases between the germline ends. CDR1 and CDR2 (germline): MNHNY, SVGAGI (reference sequence). The CDR3 region has the DNA TGTGCCAGCAGCCAGGACGGGATGAGCAATCAGCCCCAGCATTTT. This codes for CASSQDGMSNQPQHF.

The chain is built from TRBV6-5 and TRBJ1-6; D is possibly TRBD1 (5 bases). This CDR3 is built from 15 residues. V dropped 2 bases and J dropped 10 bases, with 15 bases sitting between them. The V gene's germline CDR1 is MNHEY and CDR2 SVGAGI. CDR3 sequence (DNA): TGTGCCAGCAGTTACCGGGACGGGGGGTGGTCACCCCTCCACTTT. It encodes CASSYRDGGWSPLHF.

This chain joins TRBV6-2 or TRBV6-3 and TRBJ2-6, with a weak D call TRBD2 (5 bases). Between the trimmed V and J ends, which lost 7 bases and 0 bases, there was a span of 10 bases. Germline V gene sequence: CDR1 MNHEY, CDR2 SVGEGT. CDR3 length: 15 residues. CDR3 nucleotide sequence: TGTGCCAGCATCCCTGAGGGCTCTGGGGCCAACGTCCTGACTTTC. Protein: CASIPEGSGANVLTF.

V usage is TRBV5-6 and J usage is TRBJ1-1; D may be TRBD1 (5 bases). The germline V gene encodes CDR1 SGHDT and CDR2 YYEEEE. The V end lost 4 bases, the J end lost 1 base, and 11 bases lay between the germline ends. CDR3 length: 14 amino acids. CDR3 amino acids: CASSPPDTNTEAFF. The CDR3 DNA is TGTGCCAGCAGCCCCCCGGACACGAACACTGAAGCTTTCTTT. Full variable domain (remainder filled in from reference TRBV5-6 and TRBJ1-1): DAGVTQSPTHLIKTRGQQVTLRCSPKSGHDTVSWYQQALGQGPQFIFQYYEEEERQRGNFPDRFSGHQFPNYSSELNVNALLLGDSALYLCASSPPDTNTEAFFGQGTRLTVV.

This rearrangement joins TRBV2 to TRBJ1-6; 7 positions agree with TRBD1. After removal of 6 bases from V and 7 bases from J, the junction contained 3 bases not matched to a gene. Germline CDR1 reads SNHLY; CDR2 reads FYNNEI. The CDR3 is 13 amino acids. The CDR3 DNA reads as TGTGCCAGCAGCGGGACAGAGAATTCACCCCTCCACTTT. Translating gives CASSGTENSPLHF.

The chain joins TRBV27 to TRBJ1-4; TRBD1 might be the D (5 bases). This CDR3 has 13 amino acids. Trimming removed 9 bases from V and 3 bases from J, with 11 bases in between. Germline V CDR1 and CDR2: MNHEY, SMNVEV (reference sequence). Here the CDR3 reads CASGGSPNEKLFF. In nucleotides, the CDR3 is TGTGCCAGTGGGGGGTCGCCTAATGAAAAACTGTTTTTT. Based on the CDR3 plus reference TRBV27 and TRBJ1-4, the full variable domain is EAQVTQNPRYLITVTGKKLTVTCSQNMNHEYMSWYRQDPGLGLRQIYYSMNVEVTDKGDVPEGYKVSRKEKRNFPLILESPSPNQTSLYFCASGGSPNEKLFFGSGTQLSVL.

The chain has TRBV10-3 and TRBJ1-3, with unresolved D. The V and J ends lost 3 bases and 1 base respectively, with 19 bases between them. CDR1 is ENHRY and CDR2 is SYGVKD in the germline V gene. The CDR3 is 18 residues long. CDR3 sequence (DNA): TGTGCCATCAGTGACCTACAATTAGGCGGGATTTCTGGAAACACCATATATTTT. This sequence encodes CAISDLQLGGISGNTIYF.

J is TRBJ2-1 and V is TRBV7-6; 7 bases fit TRBD2. CDR3 size: 15 residues. The germline V gene encodes CDR1 SGHVS and CDR2 FNYEAQ. Losses at the gene ends were 2 bases for V and 5 bases for J; bases not matched to a gene: 6. In DNA form, the CDR3 reads TGTGCCAGCAGCTTATCGCTAGCGGCTAACAATGAGCAGTTCTTC. Encoded protein: CASSLSLAANNEQFF.

This clone came up once. The rearrangement uses TRBV5-1 and TRBJ1-3, with TRBD1 matching 7 bases. Trimming at V came to 2 bases and at J to 4 bases, leaving 9 bases not matched to a gene. The CDR3 covers 16 residues. CDR1 and CDR2 (germline): SGHRS, YFSETQ. The CDR3 nucleotides read TGCGCCAGCAGCTTCTTGGGGACAGTATTAGGAAACACCATATATTTT. Its translation is CASSFLGTVLGNTIYF.

V gene TRBV6-2 or TRBV6-3 combines with J gene TRBJ1-4; no clear D. Trimming removed 5 bases from V and 10 bases from J, with 14 bases in between. The CDR3 is made up of 13 amino acids. Germline lookup yields CDR1 MNHEY and CDR2 SVGEGT. CDR3 protein: CASSRTTEGKLFF. In DNA, the CDR3 is TGTGCCAGCAGTAGGACTACAGAGGGAAAACTGTTTTTT.

This chain joins TRBV27 and TRBJ2-1; 9 bases are a match to TRBD2. This CDR3 contains 15 residues. V was clipped by 6 bases and J by 5 bases; unmatched bases: 8. CDR1 MNHEY and CDR2 SMNVEV come from the germline V gene (reference sequence). The CDR3 here is CASSYRTSANNEQFF. CDR3 nucleotides: TGTGCCAGCAGCTATAGGACTAGCGCCAACAATGAGCAGTTCTTC.

V is TRBV15 and J is TRBJ2-7; 8 nucleotides match TRBD1. This CDR3 comprises 14 residues. The germline gives CDR1 LNHNV, CDR2 YYDKDF (reference sequence). V trimming: 8 bases; J trimming: 3 bases; junction bases outside the gene matches: 9. For the CDR3, the DNA is TGTGCCACCTCCACCGACAGGGGACTCTACGAGCAGTACTTC. Its translation: CATSTDRGLYEQYF.

The J gene is TRBJ1-5, the V gene TRBV2; TRBD1 aligns across 7 bases. The V segment lost 4 bases and the J segment 7 bases; nucleotides outside the gene matches: 7. The CDR3 consists of 14 residues. The germline V gene encodes CDR1 SNHLY and CDR2 FYNNEI. Written as DNA, the CDR3 is TGTGCCAGCAGTGGCGACAGGGACGGCCAGCCCCAGCATTTT. This sequence encodes CASSGDRDGQPQHF.

The chain is built from TRBV21-1 and TRBJ2-7; the table's D gene call, TRBD1, was not cross checked with the DNA. TRBV21-1 is a pseudogene segment. This CDR3 is built from 15 residues. For the CDR3, the DNA is TGTGCCAGCAGCAAAGTCGGGACACCCCGCTACGAGCAGTACTTC. Amino acids: CASSKVGTPRYEQYF.

The chain links TRBV5-4 to TRBJ1-1; maybe TRBD1 (5 bases). Germline V gene lookup returns CDR1 SGHNT and CDR2 YYREEE (reference sequence). The V end lost 5 bases, the J end lost 0 bases, and 17 bases lay between the germline ends. The CDR3 has 16 residues. The CDR3 region is CASSLSRGKLNTEAFF. The CDR3 DNA is TGTGCCAGCAGTCTCAGCCGGGGGAAATTGAACACTGAAGCTTTCTTT.

V gene TRBV28 combines with J gene TRBJ1-1, with a possible D match to TRBD1 (6 bases). This CDR3 comprises 14 residues. Germline V gives CDR1 MDHEN, CDR2 SYDVKM. V lost 7 bases, J lost 1 base, and 13 bases lay in between. The CDR3 loop reads CASTPGGPNTEAFF. The CDR3 DNA is TGTGCCAGCACCCCGGGGGGGCCGAACACTGAAGCTTTCTTT.

This chain links TRBV25-1 with TRBJ1-4, with 10 bases aligning to TRBD1. V lost 7 bases and J lost 8; bases outside the gene matches: 10. CDR1 and CDR2 from the germline V gene are MGHDK and SYGVNS. This CDR3 is 15 amino acids long. CDR3: CASTLGRDRGEKLFF. In DNA, the CDR3 is TGTGCCAGCACCTTAGGCAGGGACAGGGGCGAAAAACTGTTTTTT.

This clone has only one observation. The chain couples TRBV27 to TRBJ1-2; 8 nucleotides line up with TRBD1. V was clipped by 4 bases and J by 8 bases; unmatched bases: 6. The germline CDR1 and CDR2 sequences are MNHEY and SMNVEV (reference sequence). CDR3 length: 13 amino acids. CDR3 DNA: TGTGCCAGCAGTTACGACAGGGGTGGGGGCTACACCTTC. Its protein product is CASSYDRGGGYTF.

This chain joins TRBV4-1 and TRBJ2-7, with TRBD2 as a possible D gene (6 bases). V lost 1 base and J 0 bases, leaving 10 bases between the germline ends. The CDR3 length is 15 residues. Per germline, CDR1 MGHRA and CDR2 YSYEKL. CDR3 DNA sequence: TGCGCCAGCAGCCAAGTTTCCGGGAGCTCCTACGAGCAGTACTTC. Translation gives CASSQVSGSSYEQYF.

The chain recombines TRBV7-2 with TRBJ2-5; TRBD2 agrees at 13 bases. V gave up 1 base and J gave up 7 bases; unmatched junction bases: 9. The CDR3 consists of 17 residues. CDR1 and CDR2 from the germline V gene are SGHTA and FQGNSA. The CDR3 nucleotides read TGTGCCAGCAGCTTAGAATTCACTAGCGGGAGGGGACGGACCCAGTACTTC. Translating gives CASSLEFTSGRGRTQYF.

In regard to this clone: Other DNA sequences in this specimen translate into the identical CDR3. The chain couples TRBV7-3 to TRBJ1-2; the match to TRBD1 covers 8 bases. The V gene end was trimmed by 5 bases and the J gene end by 3 bases; junction bases not matched to a gene: 5. This CDR3 comprises 14 residues. The germline CDR1 and CDR2 sequences are SGHTA and FQGTGA. This CDR3 is CASSPGQGYYGYTF. In DNA form, the CDR3 reads TGTGCCAGCAGCCCCGGACAGGGATACTATGGCTACACCTTC.

The V call is TRBV10-3, the J call TRBJ1-1; D remains ambiguous. Per germline, CDR1 ENHRY and CDR2 SYGVKD. Trimming took off 4 bases at V and 0 bases at J, with 15 bases between the two ends. The CDR3 has 16 residues. CDR3 sequence (DNA): TGTGCCATCAGTGGAACCATGGGCAGGTTGAACACTGAAGCTTTCTTT. Residues: CAISGTMGRLNTEAFF.

The rearrangement links TRBV4-1 to TRBJ2-5; the D is unclear. V lost 4 bases and J 8 bases, leaving 17 bases between the germline ends. The CDR3 contains 14 residues. Per the germline V gene, CDR1 is MGHRA and CDR2 is YSYEKL. The CDR3 region is CASSLRELQETQYF. The DNA of the CDR3 is TGCGCCAGCAGCCTCCGAGAGCTCCAGGAAACCCAGTACTTC.